Many counts were recorded for the clone carrying this TCR beta chain. CDR3-region Arm-PCR and iRepertoire HTBI primers produced the TCR beta libraries. TCRdb passed the multiplex PCR reads through MiXCR, listing each CDR3 protein once. The data show roughly 260,000 distinct CDR3 sequences, more than 15% seen once. These data originate in a study of regulatory T cells in long-lasting Graves disease. Stated time point: newly diagnosed GD, antithyroid drugs for less than 3 months. Scientists built the TCR library using RNA that was extracted from PBMCs. Germline V CDR1 and CDR2: DFQATT, SNEGSKA (reference sequence). V was pared by 6 bases and J by 1 base, with 8 bases of the junction left unmatched. The CDR3 is 17 residues long. The sample also formed part of further work on T cells in Graves' hyperthyroidism and ophthalmopathy. Per that study: Clinical symptoms, serum thyroxine, TRAb, thyroid ultrasound and orbital computed tomography informed diagnoses.

This TCR was recovered from a woman in her twenties or thirties with Graves disease. Sequenced here: peripheral blood mononuclear cells (PBMCs), sampled at new diagnosis, from a patient treated with antithyroid drugs. The chain couples TRBV20-1 to TRBJ2-1, with 14 bases that match TRBD2. The CDR3 region has the DNA TGCAGTGCCCACGGGACTAGCGGGGGCCCGTCCTACAATGAGCAGTTCTTC. It translates to CSAHGTSGGPSYNEQFF.